The clone carrying this TCR beta chain was picked up a small number of times. Its antigen is undetermined. This specimen belongs to a study of beta chain features in type 1 diabetes. On the study more broadly: Analysis included 100 million to 110 million sorted cells drawn from all samples. Broader study findings: All four CD4+ subsets of Type 1 diabetes patients contained TCRB CDR3s that were moderately but significantly shorter.

The germline V and J ends were trimmed by 1 base and 1 base, with 11 bases remaining between them. Per germline, CDR1 LNHDA and CDR2 SQIVND (reference sequence). CDR3 length: 16 amino acids. Expressed TCRB transcripts got sequenced, as all isolated RNA was reverse transcribed. The method was immunoSEQ multiplex PCR; TCRdb's version includes in-frame clones alone and lacks a portion of them. The sample contains about 260,000 clones, roughly a quarter of which appear only once. The sequenced sample consisted of naive CD4+ T cells from blood. The chain has TRBV19 and TRBJ1-5; D unclear. The TCR originated in a woman aged 25 to 45 with type 1 diabetes. The CDR3 DNA reads TGTGCCAGTAGTATAGCGACCGGGGAGAGCAATCAGCCCCAGCATTTT. This sequence encodes CASSIATGESNQPQHF.